The present T cell receptor (beta chain) was sequenced within a study of response to subunit inactivated influenza vaccine (dated by TCRdb to 2016 to 2018). For context, the study as a whole: The study used deep quantitative T cell receptor repertoire profiling to track responses to a trivalent subunit inactivated influenza vaccine.

Library preparation used RT-PCR. TCRdb records Illumina HiSeq 2500 as the sequencer. The raw public reads went through TCRdb reprocessing: fastp at Q25, MiXCR clone calling, in-frame beta chains kept. Identical CDR3 protein sequences are pooled into one entry, listed with their most common genes and DNA. Present in this sample are around 750,000 distinct CDR3 sequences, about 20% of which were seen just once. Clones ranked in the top ten supply 9.5% to 13% of the sample. In the case of this clonotype: Which antigen it targets is not known. A much larger clone sits a single nucleotide away, making a read error possible.

Counted from cysteine to phenylalanine, this CDR3 has 16 amino acids. This entry keeps only the CDR3 DNA: 48 bases, framed from base 1. Reading the germline V gene gives CDR1 ENHRY and CDR2 SYGVKD. Results the study describes overall, beyond this receptor: The authors proposed that each seasonal influenza vaccination may bring in only a limited number of new T cells.

The receptor comes from a man aged 45-65 years who received an inactivated influenza vaccine. Donor details come from another sample of the same person, matched by shared clones. The sample here was PBMCs from blood, taken 5 days after vaccination. This chain is built from TRBV10-3 and TRBJ1-4, with TRBD1 matching 12 junction bases. The CDR3 region reads CAISPGQGAANEKLLF. The DNA is as follows: TGTGCCATCAGCCCGGGACAGGGGGCAGCTAATGAAAAACTGCTTTTT.